The entry below describes one TCR beta chain. This specimen comes from a study of shared clonotypes between healthy human individuals. Replicate PCRs from sorted subsets contained roughly 200 ng DNA, which is 30,000 to 35,000 T cell genomes. The repertoire was sequenced with immunoSEQ multiplex PCR; TCRdb's copy has only in-frame clones and lacks some. The sample includes more than 1 million clones, 75% to 80% of them seen just once. HIV-negative, healthy adults without recent acute infections or vaccinations were the donors. The study separated CD4+ cells into CD45RA+ naive and CD45RA-negative memory subsets. The clonotype originates from a man younger than 35 in good health. Some clones in this sample may be carry-over from other donors' samples. Material: memory CD4+ T cells from PBMCs. Subset noted: CD45RA-negative fraction.

CDR3 sequence: CASSLGRADTEAFF. CDR3 coding DNA: TGTGCCAGCAGTTTGGGCAGGGCGGACACTGAAGCTTTCTTT. This chain links TRBV6-5 with TRBJ1-1; possible D gene TRBD1, 5 bases. This CDR3 comprises 14 residues. Germline CDR1 reads MNHEY; CDR2 reads SVGAGI. Trimming removed 4 bases from V and 3 bases from J, with 12 bases in between.